Presented here are 7 T cell receptor beta chains from one specimen sequenced in a study of shared clonotypes between healthy human individuals. In the naive CD8 group, cells lacked CD45RO and were positively selected for CCR7, so terminally differentiated effector memory CD45RA+ cells were left out. Method: immunoSEQ multiplex PCR; TCRdb's copy keeps in-frame clones and lacks some. The sample carries around 2,000,000 clones, about 95% recorded once. Sequencing used naive CD8+ T cells sorted from blood. The receptor source for this set is a man between 18 and 29 years old in good health.

The rearrangement joins TRBV10-2 to TRBJ2-2; TRBD2 matches 7 bases. Germline CDR1 reads WSHSY; CDR2 reads SAAADI. V was clipped by 0 bases and J by 1 base; unmatched bases: 5. The CDR3 length is 17 residues. In DNA, the CDR3 is TGCGCCAGCAGTGAGTCGAGGCTAGCGGTGAACACCGGGGAGCTGTTTTTT. This gives the protein CASSESRLAVNTGELFF.

This clone was counted a single time. The chain recombines TRBV19 with TRBJ2-1; 10 nucleotides line up with TRBD1. The V segment lost 5 bases and the J segment 5 bases; nucleotides outside the gene matches: 6. CDR3 length: 15 amino acids. Germline-derived CDR1 and CDR2 are LNHDA and SQIVND (reference sequence). CDR3 amino acids: CASSEGQGNHNEQFF. CDR3 nucleotide sequence: TGTGCCAGTAGTGAGGGACAGGGGAACCACAATGAGCAGTTCTTC.

CDR3 nucleotides: TGCGCCAGCAGCCAAGATGTAGCAGGCGACCATCCCTACGAGCAGTACTTC. It translates to CASSQDVAGDHPYEQYF. This chain joins TRBV4-3 and TRBJ2-7; D ambiguous. CDR1 is LGHNA, CDR2 YSLEER, per germline. This CDR3 is 17 amino acids long. Trimming removed 0 bases at V and 2 bases at J, with 17 bases between.

This chain joins TRBV6-4 and TRBJ1-5; tentatively, D is TRBD1 (6 bases). The CDR3 runs 14 residues. The V gene lost 3 bases and the J gene lost 7 bases, with 13 bases spanning the gap. CDR1 and CDR2 from the germline V gene are MRHNA and SNTAGT. In nucleotides, the CDR3 is TGTGCCAGCAGTGATTGGAAGGGGGGGCAGCCCCAGCATTTT. Its translation: CASSDWKGGQPQHF.

The chain's CDR3 is CASSGRVQDYTDTQYF. CDR3 coding DNA: TGTGCCAGTAGCGGGAGGGTACAGGATTACACAGATACGCAGTATTTT. The V gene is TRBV11-2, the J gene TRBJ2-3; 11 positions agree with TRBD2. V gave up 9 bases and J gave up 2 bases; unmatched junction bases: 10. The CDR3 sequence is 16 residues long. The germline gives CDR1 SGHAT, CDR2 FQNNGV.

The chain couples TRBV2 to TRBJ2-1; 8 bases map to TRBD1. V lost 4 bases to trimming and J lost 5 bases; unmatched junction nucleotides: 1. The germline V gene encodes CDR1 SNHLY and CDR2 FYNNEI. The CDR3 consists of 13 residues. DNA for the CDR3: TGTGCCAGCAGTGCGGGACAGGACAATGAGCAGTTCTTC. It codes for CASSAGQDNEQFF.

The rearrangement links TRBV5-3 to TRBJ1-1, with D unclear. TRBV5-3 has ORF status, its function being uncertain. V was shortened by 6 bases and J by 4 bases, with 10 bases between the two germline ends. The CDR3 is 12 amino acids. The CDR3, as DNA: TGTGCCAGAACCGAGGGAGGCACTGAAGCTTTCTTT. It specifies CARTEGGTEAFF.